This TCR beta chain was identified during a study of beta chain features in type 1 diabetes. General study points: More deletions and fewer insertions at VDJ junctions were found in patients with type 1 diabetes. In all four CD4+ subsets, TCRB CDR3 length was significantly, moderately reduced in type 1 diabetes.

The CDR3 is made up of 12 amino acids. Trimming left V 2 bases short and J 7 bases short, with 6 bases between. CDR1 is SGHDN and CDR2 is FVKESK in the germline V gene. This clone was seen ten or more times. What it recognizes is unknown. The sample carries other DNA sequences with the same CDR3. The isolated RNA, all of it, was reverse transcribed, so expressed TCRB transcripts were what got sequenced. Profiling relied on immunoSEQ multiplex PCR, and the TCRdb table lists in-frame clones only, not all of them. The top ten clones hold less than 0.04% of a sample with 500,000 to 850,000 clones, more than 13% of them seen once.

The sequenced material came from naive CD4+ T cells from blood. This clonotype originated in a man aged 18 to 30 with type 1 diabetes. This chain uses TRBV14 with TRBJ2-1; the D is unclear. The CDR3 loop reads CASSQSSNEQFF. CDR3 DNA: TGTGCCAGCAGCCAATCGTCGAATGAGCAGTTCTTC.